A single sample is the source of the 27 T cell receptor beta chains below, sequenced in a study of control samples from healthy donors and cancer patients. The data were produced by immunoSEQ multiplex PCR, yet TCRdb's version contains in-frame clones alone and is incomplete. The sample includes approximately 110,000 clones, roughly 90% of them seen just once. The sequencing input was blood. The receptors originated from a woman between 18 and 30 years old in good health.

This clone has just one count. V usage is TRBV6-6 and J usage is TRBJ1-4; D is ambiguous. Germline V lookup: CDR1 MNHNY, CDR2 SVGAGI (reference sequence). The CDR3 contains 13 residues. Trimming removed 2 bases from V and 5 bases from J, with 6 bases in between. This CDR3 is CASSYTLNEKLFF. The CDR3 nucleotides read TGTGCCAGCAGTTACACTTTAAATGAAAAACTGTTTTTT.

The V call is TRBV9, the J call TRBJ2-2; D possibly corresponds to TRBD2 (5 bases). Trimming shortened V by 4 bases and J by 1 base, and 20 bases separated the two germline ends. The CDR3 has 18 amino acids. Germline V gene data show CDR1 as SGDLS and CDR2 as YYNGEE. As DNA, the CDR3 is TGTGCCAGCAGCCCTCGAATTTCCCCCGGGGAGAACACCGGGGAGCTGTTTTTT. It specifies CASSPRISPGENTGELFF.

The chain links TRBV5-6 to TRBJ2-7; 11 positions agree with TRBD1. CDR1 and CDR2 from the germline V gene are SGHDT and YYEEEE. The CDR3 has 15 residues. V lost 4 bases to trimming and J lost 7 bases; unmatched junction nucleotides: 10. The CDR3 sequence is CASSAGTGGLGEQYF. The CDR3 DNA reads TGTGCCAGCAGCGCGGGGACAGGGGGTTTGGGGGAGCAGTACTTC.

For this clone: The junction differs from germline at one of its ends, possibly a read error. Written as DNA, the CDR3 is TGTGCCAGCAGCGCAGGCAGGGTAGTGTCCTTC. Its protein is CASSAGRVVSF. The rearrangement uses TRBV5-6 and TRBJ1-2; D is possibly TRBD1 (5 bases). Germline V gene lookup returns CDR1 SGHDT and CDR2 YYEEEE. This CDR3 has 11 residues.

V gene TRBV7-2 combines with J gene TRBJ1-1, with D possibly TRBD1 on 5 matching bases. Germline loops: CDR1 SGHTA, CDR2 FQGNSA. V lost 4 bases, J lost 1 base, and 22 bases lay in between. The length of the CDR3 is 18 residues. CDR3 region: CASSSHRQGKSTNTEAFF. Here the CDR3 DNA reads TGTGCCAGCAGCTCCCATCGGCAGGGAAAATCCACGAACACTGAAGCTTTCTTT. Drawing the rest from reference TRBV7-2 and TRBJ1-1, the complete variable domain is GAGVSQSPSNKVTEKGKDVELRCDPISGHTALYWYRQSLGQGLEFLIYFQGNSAPDKSGLPSDRFSAERTGGSVSTLTIQRTQQEDSAVYLCASSSHRQGKSTNTEAFFGQGTRLTVV.

This clone was counted between two and nine times. CDR3 sequence reads: CSGLGQSNTGELFF. DNA for the CDR3: TGCAGCGGACTGGGACAGTCGAACACCGGGGAGCTGTTTTTT. The rearrangement uses TRBV29-1 and TRBJ2-2; 7 bases line up with TRBD1. Per the germline V gene, CDR1 is SQVTM and CDR2 is ANQGSEA. V trimming: 7 bases; J trimming: 0 bases; junction bases outside the gene matches: 5. The CDR3 contains 14 residues.

The V call is TRBV7-9, the J call TRBJ2-1; 12 nucleotides align to TRBD2. The V gene's germline CDR1 is SEHNR and CDR2 FQNEAQ (reference sequence). This CDR3 is 19 amino acids long. The V and J ends lost 2 bases and 6 bases, in that order; junction bases with no gene match: 14. The CDR3 loop reads CASSLSWAGLTSGSNEQFF. The CDR3 DNA is TGTGCCAGCAGCTTAAGCTGGGCAGGGCTGACTAGCGGGAGCAATGAGCAGTTCTTC.

V and J are TRBV4-2 and TRBJ2-1; no clear D. The CDR3 spans 18 residues. Germline V gives CDR1 LGHNA, CDR2 YNFKEQ. V was shortened by 7 bases and J by 0 bases, with 22 bases between the two germline ends. The CDR3 DNA reads as TGTGCCAGCACCTATAACCCCTATACGGAAAACTCCTACAATGAGCAGTTCTTC. Translating gives CASTYNPYTENSYNEQFF.

This chain uses TRBV29-1 with TRBJ1-2; unclear D gene. V was cut by 0 bases and J by 8 bases, with 10 bases left in between. Germline V gives CDR1 SQVTM, CDR2 ANQGSEA. The CDR3 is 12 amino acids. CDR3 sequence reads: CSVEDQREGYTF. DNA of the CDR3: TGCAGCGTTGAAGATCAGCGGGAAGGCTACACCTTC.

This clone has a single count. CDR3 in amino acids: CASSQAGLAGGQETQYF. Written as DNA, the CDR3 is TGTGCCAGCAGCCAAGCCGGACTAGCGGGGGGCCAAGAGACCCAGTACTTC. The chain recombines TRBV3-1 (or the pseudogene TRBV3-2) with TRBJ2-5; 14 bases match TRBD2. The CDR3 contains 17 residues. CDR1 is LGHDT and CDR2 is YNNKEL in the germline V gene (reference sequence). The V and J ends lost 1 base and 1 base, in that order; junction bases with no gene match: 2.

This rearrangement joins TRBV19 to TRBJ1-4; D unresolved. Looked up from germline, CDR1 is LNHDA and CDR2 is SQIVND (reference sequence). Trimming stripped 8 bases from V and 5 bases from J, with 15 bases between. This CDR3 is 14 amino acids long. Here the CDR3 reads CASQQPPPNEKLFF. The CDR3 nucleotides are TGTGCCAGTCAGCAGCCGCCACCCAATGAAAAACTGTTTTTT.

For the CDR3, the DNA is TGTGCCAGCAGTTCCGTTATAGGACAGGGAAGGATGTGGTATGGCTACACCTTC. Protein: CASSSVIGQGRMWYGYTF. The chain links TRBV28 to TRBJ1-2; TRBD1 agrees at 8 bases. The CDR3 consists of 18 residues. V trimming: 4 bases; J trimming: 5 bases; junction bases outside the gene matches: 18. Per the germline V gene, CDR1 is MDHEN and CDR2 is SYDVKM.

The chain recombines TRBV28 with TRBJ2-5; 11 bases are a match to TRBD2. The J segment lost 5 bases and the V segment lost 7 bases, leaving 3 bases of the junction unmatched. Germline CDR1 is MDHEN and CDR2 is SYDVKM. CDR3 length: 13 amino acids. CDR3 amino acids: CASKPSGRETQYF. In DNA form, the CDR3 reads TGTGCCAGCAAGCCTAGCGGGAGGGAGACCCAGTACTTC.

This chain uses TRBV5-5 with TRBJ2-1; a weak D match, TRBD2 (5 bases). From germline, CDR1 is SGHKS and CDR2 YYEKEE (reference sequence). V was shortened by 3 bases and J by 8 bases, with 6 bases between the two germline ends. There are 11 residues in the CDR3. CDR3 DNA sequence: TGTGCCAGCAGCTCCGGGGATGAGCAGTTCTTC. Its protein is CASSSGDEQFF.

To note about this clone: The same CDR3 arises from other DNA sequences in this sample as well. V usage is TRBV20-1 and J usage is TRBJ2-3; D is unresolved. The CDR3 totals 11 residues. Germline V lookup: CDR1 DFQATT, CDR2 SNEGSKA (reference sequence). V lost 3 bases and J lost 2, with 3 bases in between. The CDR3 DNA reads as TGCAGTGCTAGGCCCACAGATACGCAGTATTTT. Residues: CSARPTDTQYF.

This sequence joins TRBV10-1 and TRBJ2-2, with 7 bases aligning to TRBD2. Germline V lookup: CDR1 WNHNN, CDR2 SYGVQD (reference sequence). This CDR3 is 16 amino acids long. The V gene end was trimmed by 2 bases and the J gene end by 4 bases; junction bases not matched to a gene: 7. Here the CDR3 DNA reads TGCGCCAGCAGTGAGACGACTAGCCAGGGCACCGGGGAGCTGTTTTTT. It specifies CASSETTSQGTGELFF.

The J gene is TRBJ2-7, the V gene TRBV5-1, with D perhaps matching TRBD2 (5 bases). Deletions cut 5 bases from V and 2 bases from J, with 20 bases between. Germline-derived CDR1 and CDR2 are SGHRS and YFSETQ. The CDR3 totals 16 residues. CDR3: CASRSAPGSSTYEQYF. Written as DNA, the CDR3 is TGCGCCAGCAGGTCTGCGCCGGGAAGTTCGACCTACGAGCAGTACTTC.

V is TRBV27 and J is TRBJ1-4; 8 bases agree with TRBD1. J gave up 8 bases and V 1 base, and 3 bases lay outside the gene matches. CDR3 length: 14 residues. Germline V gives CDR1 MNHEY, CDR2 SMNVEV (reference sequence). The CDR3 bases are TGTGCCAGCAGTTTATTCACAGGGGGAGAAAAACTGTTTTTT. Its protein product is CASSLFTGGEKLFF.

The rearrangement links TRBV7-2 to TRBJ2-2; 8 positions agree with TRBD1. Germline-derived CDR1 and CDR2 are SGHTA and FQGNSA. The CDR3 covers 16 residues. Trimming cost V 2 bases and J 6 bases; bases outside gene matches: 8. CDR3 nucleotide sequence: TGTGCCAGCAGCTTAAAACGACAGGGGCCCGCCGGGGAGCTGTTTTTT. Its protein is CASSLKRQGPAGELFF.

The chain combines TRBV5-8 with TRBJ2-5, with 9 bases lining up with TRBD1. In germline, CDR1 is SGHTS, CDR2 YDEGEE. V shed 4 bases and J 0 bases; nucleotides not matched to a gene: 4. The CDR3 totals 15 residues. CDR3: CASSPGQGNQETQYF. The CDR3 bases are TGTGCCAGCAGCCCAGGACAGGGGAACCAAGAGACCCAGTACTTC.

The chain has TRBV24-1 and TRBJ2-3; perhaps TRBD2 as D (7 bases). The CDR3 is 16 residues long. Trimming shortened V by 4 bases and J by 4 bases, and 17 bases separated the two germline ends. Germline V gene lookup returns CDR1 KGHDR and CDR2 SFDVKD. The CDR3 coding sequence is TGTGCCACCAGTGACCCCGGCGGGGGCAAAGCAGATACGCAGTATTTT. Translating gives CATSDPGGGKADTQYF.

The genes are TRBV2 and TRBJ1-4; TRBD1 matches 7 bases. The CDR3 sequence is 12 residues long. Germline CDR1 SNHLY, CDR2 FYNNEI. Trimming at V came to 7 bases and at J to 7 bases, leaving 3 bases not matched to a gene. CDR3 nucleotides: TGTGCCAGCAACAGGGGTCTTGAAAAACTGTTTTTT. Translation gives CASNRGLEKLFF.

The chain combines TRBV7-8 with TRBJ2-1; TRBD2 matches 14 bases. The germline V gene encodes CDR1 SGHVS and CDR2 FQNEAQ. This CDR3 region has 16 residues. The V and J ends lost 4 bases and 7 bases, in that order; junction bases with no gene match: 6. The CDR3 region has the DNA TGTGCCAGCAGCTGCCCGACTAGCGGGGGGGGGAATGAGCAGTTCTTC. Translated: CASSCPTSGGGNEQFF.

The chain employs TRBV27 and TRBJ2-7; TRBD1 agrees at 9 bases. The CDR3 runs to 16 residues. The V segment lost 6 bases and the J segment 0 bases; nucleotides outside the gene matches: 9. Per germline, CDR1 MNHEY and CDR2 SMNVEV (reference sequence). DNA for the CDR3: TGTGCCAGCAGCCCAAACCGGGACAGGGCCTCCTACGAGCAGTACTTC. Translating it yields CASSPNRDRASYEQYF.

CDR3 bases: TGTGCCTGGAGTGTATACCTTATGAACACCGGGGAGCTGTTTTTT. The encoded protein is CAWSVYLMNTGELFF. The chain joins TRBV30 to TRBJ2-2; D unclear. V lost 0 bases to trimming and J lost 1 base, with 9 bases between them. Germline lookup yields CDR1 GTSNPN and CDR2 SVGIG (reference sequence). The CDR3 totals 15 residues.

This clone was seen a single time. J is TRBJ1-4 and V is TRBV2; 8 positions agree with TRBD1. V was clipped by 3 bases and J by 7 bases; unmatched bases: 4. Per the germline V gene, CDR1 is SNHLY and CDR2 is FYNNEI. CDR3 length: 14 residues. The CDR3 DNA sequence: TGTGCCAGCAGTGACCAGGGGGCCGGTGAAAAACTGTTTTTT. Translated: CASSDQGAGEKLFF.

This chain links TRBV7-9 with TRBJ1-1, with D possibly being TRBD1 (5 bases). Germline values: CDR1 SEHNR, CDR2 FQNEAQ (reference sequence). CDR3 length: 14 residues. Trimming pared 5 bases from V and 0 bases from J, leaving 10 bases between. The DNA of the CDR3 is TGTGCCAGCAGCCTCAGGGTCTTGAACACTGAAGCTTTCTTT. Translation gives CASSLRVLNTEAFF.